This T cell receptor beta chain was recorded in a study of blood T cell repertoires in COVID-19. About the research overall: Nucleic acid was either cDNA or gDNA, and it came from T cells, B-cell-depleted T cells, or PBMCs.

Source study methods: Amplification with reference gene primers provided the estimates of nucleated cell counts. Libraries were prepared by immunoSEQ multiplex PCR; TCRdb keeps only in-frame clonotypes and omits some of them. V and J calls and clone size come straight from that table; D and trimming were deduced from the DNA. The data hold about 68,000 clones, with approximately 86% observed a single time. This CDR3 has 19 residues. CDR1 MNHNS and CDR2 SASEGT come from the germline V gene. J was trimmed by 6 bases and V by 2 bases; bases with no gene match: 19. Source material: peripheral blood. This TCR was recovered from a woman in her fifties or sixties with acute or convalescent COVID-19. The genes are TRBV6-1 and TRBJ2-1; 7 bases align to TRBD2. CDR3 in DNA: TGTGCCAGCAGTGAACTGGGAGGGAAGGTCCGGGCCAAAGGCAATGAGCAGTTCTTC. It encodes CASSELGGKVRAKGNEQFF.